This T cell receptor (beta chain) was sequenced during a study of blood T cell repertoires in COVID-19. As for the study in general: Some COVID-19 samples were acute and others convalescent; all came from the United States, Italy and Spain. Sources were T cells, B-cell-depleted T cells, or PBMCs; the material itself was cDNA or gDNA.

The germline V gene has CDR1 SEHNR and CDR2 FQNEAQ (reference sequence). The CDR3 sequence is 15 residues long. The junction had 10 bases not matched to a gene; V was cut back by 10 bases and J by 4 bases. Per the study methods: Nucleated cell number was recorded as an estimate derived from reference gene primer amplification. The assay was immunoSEQ multiplex PCR, and TCRdb's table has in-frame clones only and misses some. V, J and clone size derive from that table, while D and trimming were established from the DNA sequence. The table records over 45,000 clones, more than 75% of them present only once. This clone is a singleton in its sample.

Sequenced input: peripheral blood. The chain carries TRBV7-9 and TRBJ1-2, with 12 bases that match TRBD1. This TCR was sampled from a woman older than 75 with acute or convalescent COVID-19. CDR3 region: CATHGTGGVGYGYTF. The DNA of the CDR3 is TGTGCCACACACGGGACAGGGGGCGTGGGCTATGGCTACACCTTC.